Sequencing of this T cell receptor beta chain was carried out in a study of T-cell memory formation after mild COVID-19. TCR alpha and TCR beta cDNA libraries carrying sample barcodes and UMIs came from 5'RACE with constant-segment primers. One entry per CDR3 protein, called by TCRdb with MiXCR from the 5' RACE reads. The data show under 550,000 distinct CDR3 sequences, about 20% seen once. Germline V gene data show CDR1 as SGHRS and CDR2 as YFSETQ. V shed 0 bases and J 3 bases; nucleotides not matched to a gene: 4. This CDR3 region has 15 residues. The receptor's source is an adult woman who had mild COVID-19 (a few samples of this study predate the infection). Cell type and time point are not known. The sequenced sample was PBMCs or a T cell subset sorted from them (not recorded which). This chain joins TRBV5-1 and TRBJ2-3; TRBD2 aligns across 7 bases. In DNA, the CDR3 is TGCGCCAGCAGCTTGGAAGGACTAGGGACAGATACGCAGTATTTT. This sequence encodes CASSLEGLGTDTQYF.